The 7 T cell receptor beta chains below come from one sample, sequenced in a study of early T cells in non-severe SARS-CoV-2 infection. TCRdb reprocessed the 5' RACE reads via MiXCR and lists one record per CDR3 protein. The table records tens of thousands of distinct CDR3 sequences, about 12% of them present only once. The sample consisted of whole blood. Receptors originate from an adult who was a healthcare worker with PCR-confirmed SARS-CoV-2 infection or an uninfected control (not recorded which).

This clonotype was detected a few times. This chain joins TRBV10-3 and TRBJ2-1; 10 bases match TRBD2. CDR3 length: 14 residues. CDR1 ENHRY and CDR2 SYGVKD come from the germline V gene. V shed 7 bases, J shed 8 bases, and the junction held 8 bases outside the gene matches. The CDR3 reads CAIKLAGDVHEQFF. The CDR3 nucleotides read TGTGCCATCAAGCTAGCGGGAGATGTGCATGAGCAGTTCTTC.

This clonotype rates as medium-sized (0.01 to 0.1%). This chain joins TRBV7-9 and TRBJ2-3; 7 bases are shared with TRBD1. The CDR3 length is 15 residues. CDR1 and CDR2 from the germline V gene are SEHNR and FQNEAQ (reference sequence). V was clipped by 8 bases and J by 4 bases; unmatched bases: 12. This CDR3 reads CASPLAGTAADTQYF. The DNA of the CDR3 is TGTGCCAGCCCCTTGGCCGGGACAGCGGCAGATACGCAGTATTTT.

The genes are TRBV28 and TRBJ2-4; the match to TRBD2 covers 7 bases. This CDR3 is built from 17 residues. The junction had 18 bases not matched to a gene; V was cut back by 6 bases and J by 7 bases. CDR1 is MDHEN, CDR2 SYDVKM, per germline. The CDR3 spells CASSLPSGIGLRNIQYF. CDR3 nucleotides: TGTGCCAGCAGCCTCCCGAGCGGGATCGGTCTCAGGAACATTCAGTACTTC.

The chain couples TRBV5-4 to TRBJ2-3, with 11 bases identical to TRBD2. CDR1 and CDR2 from the germline V gene are SGHNT and YYREEE (reference sequence). V shed 0 bases, J shed 1 base, and the junction held 4 bases outside the gene matches. CDR3 size: 17 residues. The CDR3: CASSLELAGVGTDTQYF. DNA of the CDR3: TGTGCCAGCAGCTTGGAACTAGCGGGAGTCGGCACAGATACGCAGTATTTT.

This chain joins TRBV7-3 and TRBJ2-1, with 7 bases that match TRBD2. Germline CDR1 SGHTA, CDR2 FQGTGA. There are 13 residues in the CDR3. The V and J ends lost 8 bases and 3 bases, in that order; junction bases with no gene match: 4. CDR3 DNA: TGTGCCAGCCCCTGGACTAGCTACAATGAGCAGTTCTTC. Residues: CASPWTSYNEQFF.

This clonotype was picked up many times. V gene TRBV12-3 or TRBV12-4 combines with J gene TRBJ1-1; TRBD1 matches 8 bases. The J segment lost 4 bases and the V segment lost 5 bases, leaving 3 bases of the junction unmatched. The CDR3 covers 13 residues. The CDR3 loop is CASSTDRGTEAFF. The CDR3 nucleotides are TGTGCCAGCAGTACCGACAGGGGCACTGAAGCTTTCTTT.

The rearrangement uses TRBV7-9 and TRBJ2-1, with 7 positions matching TRBD1. In germline, CDR1 is SEHNR, CDR2 FQNEAQ (reference sequence). J was trimmed by 3 bases and V by 5 bases; bases with no gene match: 10. CDR3 length: 16 residues. CDR3 sequence reads: CASSLRGTPLYNEQFF. Here the CDR3 DNA reads TGTGCCAGCAGCCTCAGGGGGACACCACTCTACAATGAGCAGTTCTTC.